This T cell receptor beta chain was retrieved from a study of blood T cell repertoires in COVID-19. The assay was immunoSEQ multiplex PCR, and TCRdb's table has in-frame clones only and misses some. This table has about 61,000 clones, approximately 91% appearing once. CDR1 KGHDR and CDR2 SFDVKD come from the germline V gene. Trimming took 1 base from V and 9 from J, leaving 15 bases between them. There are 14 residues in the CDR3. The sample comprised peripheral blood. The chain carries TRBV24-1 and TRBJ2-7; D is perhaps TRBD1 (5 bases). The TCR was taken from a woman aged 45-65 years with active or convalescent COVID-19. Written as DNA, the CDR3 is TGTGCCACCAGTGATTTCAGGCAGGGCTCGGGGCAGTACTTC. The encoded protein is CATSDFRQGSGQYF.